These 31 T cell receptor beta chains were sequenced from one sample in a study of T cells in Graves' hyperthyroidism and ophthalmopathy (dated by TCRdb to between 2018 and 2021). The library was made by multiplex PCR. The sequencer listed for this sample is Illumina HiSeq 2000. The TCR beta CDR3 regions were amplified from the RNA transcripts. A first-round RT-PCR of the TCR CDR3 used the HTBI primer set with the Qiagen OneStep RT-PCR kit. TCRdb reprocessed the public reads (quality trimming at Q25 with fastp, clone calling with MiXCR) and kept in-frame beta chains. Each CDR3 protein appears once, grouped with its most common genes and DNA. Present in this sample are approximately 600,000 distinct CDR3 sequences, 14% to 15% of which were seen just once. Roughly 4.5% of the sample is taken by the ten largest. The sequenced material came from blood. The receptors derive from a woman in her 40s with Graves' ophthalmopathy.

Many counts were recorded for this clonotype. The J gene is TRBJ2-7, the V gene TRBV28; D uncertain. The CDR3 spans 15 residues. Germline V gene data show CDR1 as MDHEN and CDR2 as SYDVKM. Trimming took 2 bases from V and 3 from J, leaving 14 bases between them. The CDR3 here is CASSLPTDDLYEQYF. Written as DNA, the CDR3 is TGTGCCAGCAGTTTACCGACGGATGATCTCTACGAGCAGTACTTC.

V is TRBV11-2 and J is TRBJ2-7; D may be TRBD1 (7 bases). Trimming pared 5 bases from V and 0 bases from J, leaving 17 bases between. The CDR3 sequence is 16 residues long. The germline V gene encodes CDR1 SGHAT and CDR2 FQNNGV. Here the CDR3 reads CASSPGVTGISYEQYF. In nucleotides, the CDR3 is TGTGCCAGCAGCCCGGGGGTGACAGGGATCTCCTACGAGCAGTACTTC.

This clonotype was seen ten or more times. J is TRBJ1-2 and V is TRBV27, with 7 bases identical to TRBD1. The junction had 5 bases not matched to a gene; V was cut back by 6 bases and J by 1 base. Germline loops: CDR1 MNHEY, CDR2 SMNVEV (reference sequence). This CDR3 contains 14 residues. The CDR3 here is CASSRTGDNYGYTF. In DNA form, the CDR3 reads TGTGCCAGCAGCCGGACAGGAGATAACTATGGCTACACCTTC.

This clonotype was found many times. J is TRBJ1-5 and V is TRBV6-1, with D hard to call. This CDR3 comprises 14 residues. The germline gives CDR1 MNHNS, CDR2 SASEGT. V dropped 3 bases and J dropped 9 bases, with 15 bases sitting between them. The CDR3, as DNA: TGTGCCAGCAGTGAGGGAGAGGGATGGCCGCCCCAGCATTTT. Amino acids: CASSEGEGWPPQHF.

This chain uses TRBV27 with TRBJ2-2; D is possibly TRBD2 (5 bases). Germline CDR1 MNHEY, CDR2 SMNVEV (reference sequence). The CDR3 contains 17 residues. V was pared by 3 bases and J by 8 bases, with 22 bases between. CDR3 DNA sequence: TGTGCCAGCAGTTTGAACGGCCCGGGCGGGTTAGTTGGGGAGCTGTTTTTT. Translating it yields CASSLNGPGGLVGELFF.

There are many counts of this clonotype. The chain has TRBV11-2 and TRBJ1-6; D is uncertain. This CDR3 spans 13 amino acids. CDR1 and CDR2 (germline): SGHAT, FQNNGV. The V end lost 3 bases, the J end lost 8 bases, and 8 bases lay between the germline ends. The CDR3 DNA is TGTGCCAGCAGCTTTTGGACCGATTCACCCCTCCACTTT. It codes for CASSFWTDSPLHF. Full variable domain (rest looked up from reference TRBV11-2 and TRBJ1-6): EAGVAQSPRYKIIEKRQSVAFWCNPISGHATLYWYQQILGQGPKLLIQFQNNGVVDDSQLPKDRFSAERLKGVDSTLKIQPAKLEDSAVYLCASSFWTDSPLHFGNGTRLTVT.

This clonotype was seen at least ten times. This rearrangement joins TRBV7-9 to TRBJ2-5, with D perhaps matching TRBD2 (5 bases). Germline assignment: CDR1 SEHNR and CDR2 FQNEAQ (reference sequence). The V end was cut by 5 bases, the J end by 5 bases, with 9 bases between. The CDR3 has 12 residues. CDR3 amino acids: CASSPSGETQYF. The DNA of the CDR3 is TGTGCCAGCAGCCCATCGGGGGAGACCCAGTACTTC.

V gene TRBV11-1 combines with J gene TRBJ2-2; D might be TRBD2 (6 bases). CDR3 length: 18 residues. Germline V gene sequence: CDR1 SGHAT, CDR2 FQDESV (reference sequence). V lost 4 bases and J 7 bases, leaving 25 bases between the germline ends. This CDR3 reads CASSSYRDFSFTGGELFF. The DNA for the CDR3 is TGTGCCAGCAGCTCGTACCGGGACTTTTCCTTCACGGGCGGGGAGCTGTTTTTT.

This clonotype has at least ten counts. The chain links TRBV12-3 or TRBV12-4 to TRBJ2-7; weak D call: TRBD1 (6 bases). The CDR3 length is 13 residues. The V end was cut by 6 bases, the J end by 3 bases, with 12 bases between. The DNA for the CDR3 is TGTGCCAGCAGCCGACAGGAAGGCTACGAGCAGTACTTC. Residues: CASSRQEGYEQYF.

Here the CDR3 reads CASRDRSIQTFRGYTF. The CDR3 region has the DNA TGTGCCAGCCGGGACAGGTCGATCCAAACATTTCGGGGCTACACCTTC. The chain uses TRBV27 and TRBJ1-2, with 8 bases lining up with TRBD1. The trim removed 8 bases at V and 8 bases at J, leaving 19 bases unmatched. Germline CDR1 and CDR2: MNHEY and SMNVEV (reference sequence). CDR3 length: 16 residues.

This clonotype appeared a single time. The chain uses TRBV30 and TRBJ1-2; D is unresolved. Trimming removed 3 bases at V and 7 bases at J, with 6 bases between. The CDR3 is 10 amino acids. Germline CDR1 and CDR2: GTSNPN and SVGIG (reference sequence). The CDR3 bases are TGTGCCTGGAGCCCACCTGGCTACACCTTC. Translating gives CAWSPPGYTF.

CDR3 bases: TGTGCCAGCAGTCGTGAATCTTCTGAAATTTACGAGCAGTACTTC. Protein product: CASSRESSEIYEQYF. V usage is TRBV5-4 and J usage is TRBJ2-7; D unresolved. V dropped 5 bases and J dropped 4 bases, with 19 bases sitting between them. CDR3 length: 15 residues. CDR1 is SGHNT and CDR2 is YYREEE in the germline V gene (reference sequence).

This clonotype was detected ten times or more. The chain links TRBV6-2 or TRBV6-3 to TRBJ1-5; no firm D call. CDR1 and CDR2 from the germline V gene are MNHEY and SVGEGT. The CDR3 has 14 amino acids. Trimming removed 6 bases from V and 4 bases from J, with 13 bases in between. CDR3 region: CASSPHIRNQPQHF. The DNA for the CDR3 is TGTGCCAGCAGCCCCCATATACGTAATCAGCCCCAGCATTTT.

This clonotype was picked up a small number of times. The chain links TRBV6-1 to TRBJ2-7, with 7 bases matching TRBD1. The junction had 7 bases not matched to a gene; V was cut back by 7 bases and J by 1 base. Germline V gene data show CDR1 as MNHNS and CDR2 as SASEGT. The CDR3 extends over 14 amino acids. The CDR3 sequence: CASIGTEGSYEQYF. The CDR3 DNA is TGTGCCAGCATTGGGACAGAGGGGTCCTACGAGCAGTACTTC.

V gene TRBV5-1 combines with J gene TRBJ2-7; no firm D call. CDR1 is SGHRS, CDR2 YFSETQ, per germline. Trimming took off 4 bases at V and 5 bases at J, with 13 bases between the two ends. The CDR3 contains 13 residues. In DNA form, the CDR3 reads TGCGCCAGCAGCGCAGCAGAGCTCAACGAGCAGTACTTC. This codes for CASSAAELNEQYF.

This clonotype was seen ten or more times. The chain employs TRBV12-3 or TRBV12-4 and TRBJ1-1; D perhaps matches TRBD1 (6 bases). V was clipped by 5 bases and J by 1 base, with 14 bases between them. The CDR3 is 15 residues long. The CDR3 sequence is CASSEETGTNTEAFF. In DNA form, the CDR3 reads TGTGCCAGCAGTGAGGAAACAGGGACGAACACTGAAGCTTTCTTT.

This clonotype has just one count. The gene calls are TRBV25-1 and TRBJ2-7; tentative D call: TRBD2 (7 bases). The germline V gene encodes CDR1 MGHDK and CDR2 SYGVNS. The CDR3 extends over 15 amino acids. The V end was cut by 3 bases, the J end by 4 bases, with 16 bases between. This chain's CDR3 is CASSEVLGRGYEQYF. The CDR3 DNA reads TGTGCCAGCAGTGAGGTTCTGGGGAGGGGGTACGAGCAGTACTTC.

The table lists this clonotype with many counts. CDR3 protein: CASSQGQGAKAFF. CDR3 coding DNA: TGCGCCAGCAGCCAAGGACAGGGGGCAAAAGCTTTCTTT. The V call is TRBV4-1, the J call TRBJ1-1; 10 bases are a match to TRBD1. CDR3 length: 13 amino acids. Germline assignment: CDR1 MGHRA and CDR2 YSYEKL. Trimming at V came to 1 base and at J to 9 bases, leaving 2 bases not matched to a gene.

The chain uses TRBV28 and TRBJ1-5; a weak D match, TRBD1 (5 bases). The germline V gene has CDR1 MDHEN and CDR2 SYDVKM. Trimming stripped 6 bases from V and 7 bases from J, with 13 bases between. The CDR3 loop spans 13 amino acids. CDR3 in DNA: TGTGCCAGCAGGAGACAGATAGCCCAGCCCCAGCATTTT. This gives the protein CASRRQIAQPQHF.

The rearrangement joins TRBV11-3 to TRBJ1-1; 7 nucleotides line up with TRBD1. The CDR3 is 15 residues long. CDR1 SGHNT and CDR2 YENEEA come from the germline V gene. Losses at the gene ends were 5 bases for V and 0 bases for J; bases not matched to a gene: 6. This CDR3 reads CASSEVTGMNTEAFF. The DNA for the CDR3 is TGTGCCAGCAGCGAGGTGACAGGGATGAACACTGAAGCTTTCTTT.

In this sample, this clonotype turned up a few times. The V gene is TRBV7-6, the J gene TRBJ2-6; D uncertain. Germline CDR1 reads SGHVS; CDR2 reads FNYEAQ. Trimming shortened V by 5 bases and J by 2 bases, and 22 bases separated the two germline ends. This CDR3 is built from 19 residues. The CDR3 here is CASSRPVGGGSTGANVLTF. DNA for the CDR3: TGTGCCAGCAGCCGCCCCGTGGGCGGTGGCTCTACTGGGGCCAACGTCCTGACTTTC. The complete variable domain, with remaining parts taken from reference TRBV7-6 and TRBJ2-6, reads GAGVSQSPRYKVTKRGQDVALRCDPISGHVSLYWYRQALGQGPEFLTYFNYEAQQDKSGLPNDRFSAERPEGSISTLTIQRTEQRDSAMYRCASSRPVGGGSTGANVLTFGAGSRLTVL.

This clonotype has ten or more counts. The chain couples TRBV19 to TRBJ1-5; TRBD1 is a possible D gene (5 bases). Germline V gene data show CDR1 as LNHDA and CDR2 as SQIVND (reference sequence). The CDR3 covers 17 residues. Trimming cost V 3 bases and J 2 bases, with 17 bases left between them. CDR3 loop: CASSISQGGVGNQPQHF. CDR3 sequence (DNA): TGTGCCAGTAGTATCTCTCAGGGTGGTGTCGGCAATCAGCCCCAGCATTTT.

This clonotype was seen ten or more times. This chain joins TRBV28 and TRBJ1-2, with D maybe TRBD1 (6 bases). The CDR3 contains 17 residues. V shed 3 bases and J shed 7 bases, with 24 bases lying between them. Germline V gives CDR1 MDHEN, CDR2 SYDVKM. The CDR3 here is CASSLFQGSVPTGGYTF. The CDR3 nucleotides are TGTGCCAGCAGTTTGTTTCAGGGGAGTGTCCCTACGGGTGGCTACACCTTC.

This clonotype was counted ten times or more. The chain carries TRBV6-5 and TRBJ1-6; D not certain. The ends were cut back, 8 bases at V and 8 bases at J, with 13 bases in the middle. Germline loops: CDR1 MNHEY, CDR2 SVGAGI. This CDR3 comprises 13 residues. CDR3 amino acids: CASRDVVDSPLHF. In DNA form, the CDR3 reads TGTGCCAGCCGCGATGTGGTTGATTCACCCCTCCACTTT.

The chain combines TRBV4-2 with TRBJ2-2, with 8 positions matching TRBD1. The CDR3 extends over 16 amino acids. V trimming: 4 bases; J trimming: 2 bases; junction bases outside the gene matches: 6. The germline gives CDR1 LGHNA, CDR2 YNFKEQ. CDR3 residues: CASSRQTGANTGELFF. The CDR3 DNA reads as TGTGCCAGCAGCCGTCAGACAGGGGCTAACACCGGGGAGCTGTTTTTT.

The sample holds many counts of this clonotype. The chain recombines TRBV20-1 with TRBJ2-7, with D tentatively TRBD1 or TRBD2 (7 bases each). Germline CDR1 and CDR2: DFQATT and SNEGSKA (reference sequence). The CDR3 length is 12 residues. The CDR3 loop is CRAQGGLGEQYF. The CDR3 DNA sequence: TGCAGGGCCCAGGGGGGGCTGGGCGAGCAGTACTTC.

The genes are TRBV19 and TRBJ2-7; D is perhaps TRBD2 (7 bases). The CDR3 extends over 16 amino acids. V was clipped by 4 bases and J by 5 bases, with 21 bases between them. The V gene's germline CDR1 is LNHDA and CDR2 SQIVND (reference sequence). Here the CDR3 reads CASSNRRAGALDEQYF. The CDR3 DNA sequence: TGTGCCAGTAGTAACCGAAGGGCGGGGGCTTTGGACGAGCAGTACTTC.

This chain connects TRBV5-1 to TRBJ2-5; no clear D. The CDR3 spans 15 residues. CDR1 is SGHRS, CDR2 YFSETQ, per germline. The V and J ends lost 4 bases and 5 bases respectively, with 18 bases between them. The CDR3 DNA reads TGCGCCAGCAGCCCTTCTTACACCACCAGGGAGACCCAGTACTTC. It translates to CASSPSYTTRETQYF.

This clonotype was detected only a few times. The J gene is TRBJ2-7, the V gene TRBV5-5; no clear D gene. The CDR3 totals 13 residues. From germline, CDR1 is SGHKS and CDR2 YYEKEE (reference sequence). The V and J ends lost 1 base and 3 bases respectively, with 8 bases between them. The CDR3 sequence: CASSLSSNYEQYF. In DNA form, the CDR3 reads TGTGCCAGCAGCTTGTCTTCAAACTACGAGCAGTACTTC.

CDR3 in DNA: TGTGCCAGCAGGGCATACATGAACACTGAAGCTTTCTTT. This encodes CASRAYMNTEAFF. The V gene is TRBV12-3 or TRBV12-4, the J gene TRBJ1-1; unclear D gene. This CDR3 has 13 residues. Trimming took off 6 bases at V and 0 bases at J, with 8 bases between the two ends.

This clonotype has a count of ten or more. V and J are TRBV30 and TRBJ1-1; D is undetermined. Germline V gives CDR1 GTSNPN, CDR2 SVGIG (reference sequence). V lost 4 bases and J lost 5, with 14 bases in between. This CDR3 is 13 amino acids long. The CDR3, as DNA: TGTGCCTGGATGAGGGCCCACGGGACTGAAGCTTTCTTT. It yields the protein CAWMRAHGTEAFF.